A selection of T cell receptor beta chains follows, all from one sample in a study of blood T cell repertoires in COVID-19. The assay was immunoSEQ multiplex PCR, and TCRdb's table has in-frame clones only and misses some. The sample lists about 49,000 clones, 81% occurring once. The sequenced sample was peripheral blood. Source of these receptors: a woman of 80 years or more with COVID-19, enrolled during active disease. Each CDR3 is given with its conserved first and last residue. The D gene is left open where the match is weak. The size of a clone is reported for some rows only, either as once, few or many, or as a class for expanded clones.

d_call: TRBD1; clone_size: few; v_call: TRBV11-1; j_call: TRBJ1-1; cdr3_aa: CASSLTGGTEAFF; cdr3_nt: TGTGCCAGCAGCCTTACAGGGGGCACTGAAGCTTTCTTT
d_call: NA; clone_size: NA; v_call: TRBV21-1; j_call: TRBJ1-5; cdr3_aa: CAKTQGPGKLRSNQPQHF; cdr3_nt: TGTGCCAAGACACAGGGGCCAGGCAAGCTTAGGAGCAATCAGCCCCAGCATTTT
d_call: NA; clone_size: few; v_call: TRBV2; j_call: TRBJ2-7; cdr3_aa: CASTPTGVPLYF; cdr3_nt: TGTGCCAGCACCCCGACCGGGGTACCACTCTACTTC
d_call: NA; clone_size: NA; v_call: TRBV9; j_call: TRBJ1-2; cdr3_aa: CASSVAPQGGGYGYTF; cdr3_nt: TGTGCCAGCAGCGTAGCCCCCCAGGGTGGTGGCTATGGCTACACCTTC
d_call: TRBD2; clone_size: NA; v_call: TRBV10-3; j_call: TRBJ2-7; cdr3_aa: CAISESDSSGRRGEQYF; cdr3_nt: TGTGCCATCAGTGAGTCGGATTCTAGCGGGAGGAGAGGCGAGCAGTACTTC
d_call: NA; clone_size: NA; v_call: TRBV6-5; j_call: TRBJ1-1; cdr3_aa: CASTRLLRGTEAFF; cdr3_nt: TGTGCCAGCACCAGGCTCCTGCGGGGGACTGAAGCTTTCTTT
d_call: TRBD1; clone_size: NA; v_call: TRBV7-6; j_call: TRBJ1-3; cdr3_aa: CASSLDRGSGNTIYF; cdr3_nt: TGTGCCAGCAGCTTAGACAGGGGTTCTGGAAACACCATATATTTT
d_call: TRBD1; clone_size: NA; v_call: TRBV19; j_call: TRBJ1-4; cdr3_aa: CASSLQGRTNEKLFF; cdr3_nt: TGTGCCAGTAGTTTACAGGGGCGGACTAATGAAAAACTGTTTTTT
d_call: TRBD2; clone_size: NA; v_call: TRBV6-1; j_call: TRBJ2-1; cdr3_aa: CASSENGLAGGDEFF; cdr3_nt: TGTGCCAGCAGTGAAAATGGACTAGCGGGAGGCGATGAGTTCTTC
d_call: NA; clone_size: few; v_call: TRBV29-1; j_call: TRBJ1-2; cdr3_aa: CSVVAGGYGYTF; cdr3_nt: TGCAGCGTCGTAGCGGGGGGCTATGGCTACACCTTC
d_call: NA; clone_size: NA; v_call: TRBV25-1; j_call: TRBJ2-2; cdr3_aa: CASSASGELFF; cdr3_nt: TGTGCCAGCAGTGCGTCCGGGGAGCTGTTTTTT
d_call: TRBD1; clone_size: NA; v_call: TRBV5-8; j_call: TRBJ1-1; cdr3_aa: CASRFYRGSDTEAFF; cdr3_nt: TGTGCCAGCAGATTTTACAGGGGGTCGGACACTGAAGCTTTCTTT
d_call: TRBD2; clone_size: NA; v_call: TRBV29-1; j_call: TRBJ2-5; cdr3_aa: CSASSGKETQYF; cdr3_nt: TGCAGCGCCTCCAGCGGGAAAGAGACCCAGTACTTC
d_call: NA; clone_size: NA; v_call: TRBV3-1/TRBV3-2; j_call: TRBJ1-1; cdr3_aa: CASSPGGEGAFF; cdr3_nt: TGTGCCAGCAGCCCTGGAGGGGAAGGAGCTTTCTTT
d_call: TRBD2; clone_size: medium-sized; v_call: TRBV19; j_call: TRBJ2-7; cdr3_aa: CASSIGGSGSGEQYF; cdr3_nt: TGTGCCAGTAGTATAGGAGGAAGCGGGAGTGGCGAGCAGTACTTC
d_call: NA; clone_size: NA; v_call: TRBV30; j_call: TRBJ1-2; cdr3_aa: CAWSVSGVNGYTF; cdr3_nt: TGTGCCTGGAGTGTATCCGGGGTGAATGGCTACACCTTC
d_call: NA; clone_size: NA; v_call: TRBV30; j_call: TRBJ2-1; cdr3_aa: CAFTNRVDEQFF; cdr3_nt: TGTGCCTTTACAAACAGGGTCGATGAGCAGTTCTTC
d_call: TRBD1; clone_size: NA; v_call: TRBV28; j_call: TRBJ1-2; cdr3_aa: CASSSTGITGTGTFRYTF; cdr3_nt: TGTGCCAGCAGTTCAACAGGAATCACCGGGACAGGGACCTTTCGCTACACCTTC
d_call: NA; clone_size: NA; v_call: TRBV7-9; j_call: TRBJ2-1; cdr3_aa: CASSLGLSSYNEQFF; cdr3_nt: TGTGCCAGCAGCCTAGGACTCAGCTCCTACAATGAGCAGTTCTTC
d_call: TRBD1; clone_size: NA; v_call: TRBV5-1; j_call: TRBJ2-3; cdr3_aa: CASSLLGQGSLTDTQYF; cdr3_nt: TGCGCCAGCAGCTTGTTAGGACAGGGGAGTCTTACAGATACGCAGTATTTT
d_call: NA; clone_size: NA; v_call: TRBV9; j_call: TRBJ2-7; cdr3_aa: CASSEGGADSYEQYF; cdr3_nt: TGTGCCAGCAGCGAGGGTGGGGCTGACTCCTACGAGCAGTACTTC
d_call: TRBD1; clone_size: NA; v_call: TRBV7-9; j_call: TRBJ1-1; cdr3_aa: CASSLRQGRTEAFF; cdr3_nt: TGTGCCAGCAGCCTACGACAGGGAAGAACTGAAGCTTTCTTT
d_call: NA; clone_size: NA; v_call: TRBV29-1; j_call: TRBJ2-1; cdr3_aa: CSAAVLEQFF; cdr3_nt: TGCAGCGCAGCGGTATTAGAGCAGTTCTTC
d_call: NA; clone_size: NA; v_call: TRBV7-2; j_call: TRBJ1-1; cdr3_aa: CASRHKEREALWGTEAFF; cdr3_nt: TGTGCCAGCAGACATAAGGAGCGGGAAGCCCTGTGGGGCACTGAAGCTTTCTTT
d_call: TRBD1; clone_size: NA; v_call: TRBV19; j_call: TRBJ1-2; cdr3_aa: CASSRADRVGGYTF; cdr3_nt: TGTGCCAGTAGTAGGGCTGACAGGGTTGGAGGCTACACCTTC
d_call: NA; clone_size: NA; v_call: TRBV5-4; j_call: TRBJ1-2; cdr3_aa: CASSRVGGDYGYTF; cdr3_nt: TGTGCCAGCAGCCGGGTTGGGGGCGACTATGGCTACACCTTC
d_call: NA; clone_size: NA; v_call: TRBV5-6; j_call: TRBJ2-1; cdr3_aa: CASSRQASRFF; cdr3_nt: TGTGCCAGCAGCCGGCAGGCGAGCAGGTTCTTC